This T cell receptor (beta chain) was recovered during a study of shared clonotypes between healthy human individuals. Overall study findings and caveats: Rarefaction demonstrated incomplete sorted-subset sequencing despite large depth. The researchers took only blood, and tissue repertoires probably look different.

Data came from immunoSEQ multiplex PCR; TCRdb stores just in-frame clones and leaves some out. The top ten hold approximately 35% of the sample, which has 650,000 to 700,000 clones, around 90% seen once. Germline values: CDR1 SEHNR, CDR2 FQNEAQ (reference sequence). The CDR3 spans 15 residues. V was pared by 5 bases and J by 4 bases, with 15 bases between. About this clone itself: Its specificity is not known.

Sequenced sample: memory CD8+ T cells from PBMCs. Subset specified: CD45RO+ cells pooled with CCR7-negative TemRA cells. The chain carries TRBV7-9 and TRBJ2-1; D gene ambiguous. The sequence derives from a man between 18 and 35 years old in good health. Some clones in this sample may be carry-over from other donors' samples. The CDR3 reads CASSPPEYLYNEQFF. DNA of the CDR3: TGTGCCAGCAGCCCGCCAGAGTACCTATACAATGAGCAGTTCTTC.